This TCR beta chain derives from a study of vaccination and CD4 T cells after COVID-19. Whole-study results and caveats: The study sampled relatively few convalescent patients and omitted early post-infection timepoints.

Germline V CDR1 and CDR2: SGHTA, FQGNSA. Unmatched junction bases numbered 8, after V lost 3 bases and J lost 5 bases. This CDR3 comprises 15 residues. Oncomine TCR Beta short-read sequencing was applied to DNA from cultured CD4+ T cells. From the PCR reads, TCRdb called clonotypes with MiXCR, one entry per CDR3 protein. In the table there are about 20,000 distinct CDR3 sequences, more than 70% of which are singletons. Treatment defined: roughly ten-day PBMC culture with coronavirus spike peptide pools or control peptides (ViraFEST assay). Healthy recipients of the vaccine lacked prior SARS-CoV-2 infection, as demonstrated by nucleocapsid antibodies that were negative both before and after vaccination. Negative selection isolated the CD4+ T cells once the cells had been cultured for 10 days. A word on this clonotype: As yet, its antigen is unknown.

Sample: CD4+ T cells from blood, cultured in vitro, taken after SARS-CoV-2 vaccination. This chain links TRBV7-2 with TRBJ1-2, with 8 nucleotides matching TRBD1. The clonotype was recovered from a human donor who received a COVID-19 vaccine. Here the CDR3 DNA reads TGTGCCAGCAGCTTCGCCGGGACAGGTGTATATGGCTACACCTTC. Amino acids: CASSFAGTGVYGYTF.